The source of this T cell receptor beta chain is a study of control samples from healthy donors and cancer patients. Profiled with immunoSEQ multiplex PCR; TCRdb holds only in-frame clones, not every one. The sample shows fewer than 200,000 clones, approximately 92% of them seen only once. Germline V lookup: CDR1 KGHSH, CDR2 LQKENI. The length of the CDR3 is 13 residues. V trimming: 8 bases; J trimming: 3 bases; junction bases outside the gene matches: 6. The chain uses TRBV18 and TRBJ1-1; 7 bases match TRBD1. Material: blood. The sequence was collected from a woman aged 60-75 years in good health. CDR3: CASAGQDYTEAFF. As DNA, the CDR3 is TGTGCCAGCGCCGGACAGGACTACACTGAAGCTTTCTTT.